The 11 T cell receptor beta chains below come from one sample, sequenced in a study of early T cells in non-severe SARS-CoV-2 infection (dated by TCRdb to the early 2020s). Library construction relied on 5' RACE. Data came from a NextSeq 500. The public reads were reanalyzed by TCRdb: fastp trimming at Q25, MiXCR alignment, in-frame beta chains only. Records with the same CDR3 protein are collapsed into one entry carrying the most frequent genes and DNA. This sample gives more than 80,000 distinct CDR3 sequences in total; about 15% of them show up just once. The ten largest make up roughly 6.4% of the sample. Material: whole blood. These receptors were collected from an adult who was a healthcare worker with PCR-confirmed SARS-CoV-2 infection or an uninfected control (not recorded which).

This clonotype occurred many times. The CDR3, as DNA: TGCAGCGTGGGGGACAGGGGTGACAATGAGCAGTTCTTC. Its protein product is CSVGDRGDNEQFF. The chain joins TRBV29-1 to TRBJ2-1, with TRBD1 identical over 10 bases. V shed 6 bases, J shed 5 bases, and the junction held 4 bases outside the gene matches. There are 13 residues in the CDR3. Germline CDR1 reads SQVTM; CDR2 reads ANQGSEA.

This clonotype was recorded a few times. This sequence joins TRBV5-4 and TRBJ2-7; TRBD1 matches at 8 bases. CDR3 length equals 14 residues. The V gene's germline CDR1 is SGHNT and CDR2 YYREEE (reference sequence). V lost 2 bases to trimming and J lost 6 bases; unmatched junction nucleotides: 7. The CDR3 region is CASSFSGTGGEQYF. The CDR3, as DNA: TGTGCCAGCAGCTTTTCCGGCACAGGGGGCGAGCAGTACTTC. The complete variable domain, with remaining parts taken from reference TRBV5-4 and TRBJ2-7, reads ETGVTQSPTHLIKTRGQQVTLRCSSQSGHNTVSWYQQALGQGPQFIFQYYREEENGRGNFPPRFSGLQFPNYSSELNVNALELDDSALYLCASSFSGTGGEQYFGPGTRLTVT.

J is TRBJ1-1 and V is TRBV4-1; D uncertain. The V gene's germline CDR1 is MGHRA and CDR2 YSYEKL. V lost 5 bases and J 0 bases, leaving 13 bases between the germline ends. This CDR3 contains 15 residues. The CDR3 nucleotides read TGCGCCAGCAGCTCGCACAGTCAGATGAACACTGAAGCTTTCTTT. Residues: CASSSHSQMNTEAFF.

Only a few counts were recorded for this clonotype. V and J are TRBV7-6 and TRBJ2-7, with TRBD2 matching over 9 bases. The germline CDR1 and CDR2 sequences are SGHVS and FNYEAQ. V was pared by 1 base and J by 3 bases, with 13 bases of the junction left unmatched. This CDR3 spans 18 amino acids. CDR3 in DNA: TGTGCCAGCAGCTTAGACCTAGCGGGAAAGGAGGGCGTCTACGAGCAGTACTTC. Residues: CASSLDLAGKEGVYEQYF.

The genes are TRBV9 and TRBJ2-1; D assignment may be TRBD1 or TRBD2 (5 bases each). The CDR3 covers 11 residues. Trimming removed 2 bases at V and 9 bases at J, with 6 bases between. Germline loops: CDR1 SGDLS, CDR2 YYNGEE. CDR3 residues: CASSVGREQFF. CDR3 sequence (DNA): TGTGCCAGCAGCGTGGGACGTGAGCAGTTCTTC.

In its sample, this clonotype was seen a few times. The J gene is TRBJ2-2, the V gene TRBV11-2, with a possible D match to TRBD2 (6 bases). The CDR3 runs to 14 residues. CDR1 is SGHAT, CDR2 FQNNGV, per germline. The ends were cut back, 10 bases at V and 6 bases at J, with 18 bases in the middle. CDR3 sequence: CAITRGGKAGELFF. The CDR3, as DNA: TGTGCCATCACTCGAGGAGGGAAGGCCGGGGAGCTGTTTTTT.

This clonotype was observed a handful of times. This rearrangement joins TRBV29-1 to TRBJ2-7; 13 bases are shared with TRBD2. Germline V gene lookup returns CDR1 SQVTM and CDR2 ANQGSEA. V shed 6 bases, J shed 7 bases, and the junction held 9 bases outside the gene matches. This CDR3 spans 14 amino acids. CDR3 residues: CSVETSGRLEEQYF. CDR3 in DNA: TGCAGCGTGGAGACTAGCGGGAGGTTGGAGGAGCAGTACTTC.

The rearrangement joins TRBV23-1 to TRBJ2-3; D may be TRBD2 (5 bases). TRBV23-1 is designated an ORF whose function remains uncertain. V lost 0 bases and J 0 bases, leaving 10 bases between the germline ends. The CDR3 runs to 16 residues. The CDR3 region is CASSQSDCHSTDTQYF. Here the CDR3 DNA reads TGCGCCAGCAGTCAATCGGACTGCCATAGCACAGATACGCAGTATTTT.

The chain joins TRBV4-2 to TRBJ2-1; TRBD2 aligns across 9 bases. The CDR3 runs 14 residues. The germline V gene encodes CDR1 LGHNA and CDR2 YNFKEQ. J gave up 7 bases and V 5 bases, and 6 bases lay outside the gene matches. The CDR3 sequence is CASSSGGRGNEQFF. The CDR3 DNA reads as TGTGCCAGCAGCTCAGGCGGGAGGGGAAATGAGCAGTTCTTC.

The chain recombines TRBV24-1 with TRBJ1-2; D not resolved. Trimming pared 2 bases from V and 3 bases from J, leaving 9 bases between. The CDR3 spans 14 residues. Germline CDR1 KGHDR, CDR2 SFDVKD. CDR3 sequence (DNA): TGTGCCACCAGTGATTCGTCGGAATACTATGGCTACACCTTC. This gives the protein CATSDSSEYYGYTF.

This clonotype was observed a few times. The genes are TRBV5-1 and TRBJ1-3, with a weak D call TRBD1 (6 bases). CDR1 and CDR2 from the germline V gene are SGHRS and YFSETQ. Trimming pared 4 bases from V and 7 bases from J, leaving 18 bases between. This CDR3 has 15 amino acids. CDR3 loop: CASSPTQGVRNTIYF. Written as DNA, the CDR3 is TGCGCCAGCAGCCCCACACAGGGAGTGAGGAACACCATATATTTT.